These T cell receptor beta chains were read from a single sample in a study of post-analysis software for immune sequencing data. TCRdb used MiXCR to reprocess the PCR reads, holding one entry per CDR3 protein. Seen here are roughly 870,000 distinct CDR3 sequences, approximately 50% observed once, and the top ten hold 4.6%. The sequenced sample consisted of blood. The receptors were sampled from a girl between 10 and 17 years old with multiple sclerosis. Each CDR3 is given with its conserved first and last residue. The order of the fields is J gene, V gene, clone size, D gene, CDR3 DNA, CDR3 protein. The D gene is left open where the match is weak. Only some rows state a clone size, as once, few, many or a class for expanded clones.

j_call: TRBJ2-3; v_call: TRBV25-1; clone_size: -; d_call: TRBD2; cdr3_nt: TGTGCCAGCAGTGAATCCCCCCGGACTAGTGGGGGCACAGATACGCAGTATTTT; cdr3_aa: CASSESPRTSGGTDTQYF
j_call: TRBJ2-1; v_call: TRBV6-6; clone_size: few; d_call: -; cdr3_nt: TGTGCCAGCAGTTTCTCTCGGGAGTTCGCCTACAATGAGCAGTTCTTC; cdr3_aa: CASSFSREFAYNEQFF
j_call: TRBJ2-4; v_call: TRBV3-1; clone_size: -; d_call: -; cdr3_nt: TGTGCCAGCAGCCAGATTCCAGGTGGAGGGGAGCAGTACTTC; cdr3_aa: CASSQIPGGGEQYF
j_call: TRBJ1-1; v_call: TRBV5-6; clone_size: few; d_call: TRBD1; cdr3_nt: TGTGCCAGCAGCTTGTGGGACAGGTGGAACACTGAAGCTTTCTTT; cdr3_aa: CASSLWDRWNTEAFF
j_call: TRBJ2-1; v_call: TRBV5-1; clone_size: -; d_call: TRBD2; cdr3_nt: TGCGCCAGCAGCACCCAGCGGGGGCCCCTCGATGAGCAGTTCTTC; cdr3_aa: CASSTQRGPLDEQFF
j_call: TRBJ2-7; v_call: TRBV11-1; clone_size: -; d_call: -; cdr3_nt: TGTGCCAGCAGCTTGCTCCTCCAGCCCAGCTCCTACGAGCAGTACTTC; cdr3_aa: CASSLLLQPSSYEQYF
j_call: TRBJ2-3; v_call: TRBV5-1; clone_size: once; d_call: -; cdr3_nt: TGCGCCAGCAGCTTGGCCTACCTCAATACGCAGTATTTT; cdr3_aa: CASSLAYLNTQYF
j_call: TRBJ1-6; v_call: TRBV5-1; clone_size: few; d_call: TRBD1; cdr3_nt: TGCGCCAGCAGCTTTACCGGGACAGCTGATAATTCACCCCTCCACTTT; cdr3_aa: CASSFTGTADNSPLHF
j_call: TRBJ2-7; v_call: TRBV29-1; clone_size: few; d_call: TRBD2; cdr3_nt: TGCAGCGTCCTGCGGACTAGCGGGAGTAGCGACGAGCAGTACTTC; cdr3_aa: CSVLRTSGSSDEQYF
j_call: TRBJ2-5; v_call: TRBV6-2/TRBV6-3; clone_size: few; d_call: -; cdr3_nt: TGTGCCAGCAGTACACCGGCTGGGGGCGCGGAGACCCAGTACTTC; cdr3_aa: CASSTPAGGAETQYF
j_call: TRBJ1-2; v_call: TRBV10-3; clone_size: -; d_call: -; cdr3_nt: TGTGCCATCCCGACTAGGGATGGTCCTAACTATGGCTACACCTTC; cdr3_aa: CAIPTRDGPNYGYTF
j_call: TRBJ2-2; v_call: TRBV29-1; clone_size: -; d_call: TRBD2; cdr3_nt: TGCAGCGTTCCTGGGGGGTATCCCGGGACTAGCGGGACCGGGGAGCTGTTTTTT; cdr3_aa: CSVPGGYPGTSGTGELFF
j_call: TRBJ2-5; v_call: TRBV20-1; clone_size: -; d_call: TRBD1; cdr3_nt: TGCAGTGCGCGCCCGGGACAGGGGGAAGAGACCCAGTACTTC; cdr3_aa: CSARPGQGEETQYF
j_call: TRBJ2-1; v_call: TRBV4-2; clone_size: -; d_call: -; cdr3_nt: TGTGCCAGCAGCCAATCGGGACCCTTGAACAATGAGCAGTTCTTC; cdr3_aa: CASSQSGPLNNEQFF
j_call: TRBJ2-5; v_call: TRBV29-1; clone_size: few; d_call: TRBD2; cdr3_nt: TGCAGCGTGGCTCGGGGGGGCCGCGTGCAGTACTTC; cdr3_aa: CSVARGGRVQYF
j_call: TRBJ1-2; v_call: TRBV3-1; clone_size: -; d_call: TRBD1; cdr3_nt: TGTGCCAGCAGCCAAGGGGCACAGGGGGGCTACACCTTC; cdr3_aa: CASSQGAQGGYTF
j_call: TRBJ1-4; v_call: TRBV4-1; clone_size: -; d_call: -; cdr3_nt: TGCGCCAGCAGCCAAAAGCCGGCGGAGGCAACTAATGAAAAACTGTTTTTT; cdr3_aa: CASSQKPAEATNEKLFF
j_call: TRBJ1-1; v_call: TRBV29-1; clone_size: -; d_call: -; cdr3_nt: TGCAGCGTTGAGTCGGGACAACTGAACACTGAAGCTTTCTTT; cdr3_aa: CSVESGQLNTEAFF
j_call: TRBJ2-5; v_call: TRBV12-5; clone_size: once; d_call: TRBD2; cdr3_nt: TGTGCTAGTGGTTTGGCGGGGGGGACCCAGTACTTC; cdr3_aa: CASGLAGGTQYF
j_call: TRBJ2-7; v_call: TRBV5-6; clone_size: -; d_call: TRBD2; cdr3_nt: TGTGCCAGCAGCTCTAGCGGGAGGCCGCCCTACGAGCAGTACTTC; cdr3_aa: CASSSSGRPPYEQYF
j_call: TRBJ2-1; v_call: TRBV5-1; clone_size: few; d_call: TRBD2; cdr3_nt: TGCGCCAGCAGCTTGGGGACTAGCGGGGCATCGGGGGGCAATGAGCAGTTCTTC; cdr3_aa: CASSLGTSGASGGNEQFF
j_call: TRBJ2-5; v_call: TRBV7-9; clone_size: -; d_call: -; cdr3_nt: TGTGCCAGCAGTCGCGACAGCGCCGTTCAAGAGACCCAGTACTTC; cdr3_aa: CASSRDSAVQETQYF
j_call: TRBJ2-4; v_call: TRBV2; clone_size: -; d_call: -; cdr3_nt: TGTGCCAGCAGTTACTCGAGGGGAAGAAACATTCAGTACTTC; cdr3_aa: CASSYSRGRNIQYF
j_call: TRBJ2-7; v_call: TRBV4-1; clone_size: -; d_call: -; cdr3_nt: TGCGCCAGCAGCCAAACGGAGAGCGCCTACGAGCAGTACTTC; cdr3_aa: CASSQTESAYEQYF
j_call: TRBJ2-5; v_call: TRBV10-3; clone_size: few; d_call: -; cdr3_nt: TGTGCCATCAGTGAGTCGAAAATAGAGACCCAGTACTTC; cdr3_aa: CAISESKIETQYF
j_call: TRBJ2-1; v_call: TRBV20-1; clone_size: few; d_call: TRBD2; cdr3_nt: TGCAGTGCTGGACTAGCGGGGGGCTCCTACAATGAGCAGTTCTTC; cdr3_aa: CSAGLAGGSYNEQFF
j_call: TRBJ1-2; v_call: TRBV29-1; clone_size: -; d_call: -; cdr3_nt: TGCAGCGTTGCGATGGACAGAAATGGCTACACCTTC; cdr3_aa: CSVAMDRNGYTF
j_call: TRBJ2-3; v_call: TRBV6-6; clone_size: -; d_call: -; cdr3_nt: TGTGCCAGCAGTTACCCAACAGATACGCAGTATTTT; cdr3_aa: CASSYPTDTQYF
j_call: TRBJ2-1; v_call: TRBV6-5; clone_size: few; d_call: -; cdr3_nt: TGTGCCAGCAGTTATAGGGCAGGCGCTTACAATGAGCAGTTCTTC; cdr3_aa: CASSYRAGAYNEQFF
j_call: TRBJ1-1; v_call: TRBV20-1; clone_size: -; d_call: -; cdr3_nt: TGCAGTGCTAGGAACAGACAGATTATGGGTGAAGCTTTCTTT; cdr3_aa: CSARNRQIMGEAFF
j_call: TRBJ2-1; v_call: TRBV29-1; clone_size: -; d_call: -; cdr3_nt: TGCAGCGTTGATAGGGCGACCTACAATGAGCAGTTCTTC; cdr3_aa: CSVDRATYNEQFF
j_call: TRBJ2-1; v_call: TRBV20-1; clone_size: -; d_call: -; cdr3_nt: TGCAGTGCGCCGGTGCACACCTCGGAGCAGTTCTTC; cdr3_aa: CSAPVHTSEQFF
j_call: TRBJ2-5; v_call: TRBV29-1; clone_size: few; d_call: -; cdr3_nt: TGCAGCGCTGAACAGAGTAAGGGGAGGGAGACCCAGTACTTC; cdr3_aa: CSAEQSKGRETQYF
j_call: TRBJ1-2; v_call: TRBV9; clone_size: -; d_call: TRBD1; cdr3_nt: TGTGCCAGCAGCGCCTCCGGGACAGCAAACTATGGCTACACCTTC; cdr3_aa: CASSASGTANYGYTF
j_call: TRBJ1-5; v_call: TRBV12-3/TRBV12-4; clone_size: -; d_call: -; cdr3_nt: TGTGCCAGCAGTTTCGACAGCCCCCTCCAGCCCCAGCATTTT; cdr3_aa: CASSFDSPLQPQHF
j_call: TRBJ1-1; v_call: TRBV11-2; clone_size: once; d_call: -; cdr3_nt: TGTGCCAGCAGCGAAGCGCGGGTTGAAGCTTTCTTT; cdr3_aa: CASSEARVEAFF
j_call: TRBJ2-3; v_call: TRBV7-2; clone_size: -; d_call: TRBD2; cdr3_nt: TGTGCCAGCAGCTTAGCCCACGGGGTAGCGGGCACAGATACTCAGTATTTT; cdr3_aa: CASSLAHGVAGTDTQYF
j_call: TRBJ2-7; v_call: TRBV20-1; clone_size: few; d_call: TRBD2; cdr3_nt: TGCAGTGCCGCGGGAGGGCCCCAGGGGGACGAGCAGTACTTC; cdr3_aa: CSAAGGPQGDEQYF
j_call: TRBJ2-1; v_call: TRBV20-1; clone_size: -; d_call: -; cdr3_nt: TGCAGTGCTCACCAACCCCAACTATTCAATGAGCAGTTCTTC; cdr3_aa: CSAHQPQLFNEQFF
j_call: TRBJ2-3; v_call: TRBV20-1; clone_size: -; d_call: -; cdr3_nt: TGCAGTGCTTTCGCAAGGGGGGGCACAGATACGCAGTATTTT; cdr3_aa: CSAFARGGTDTQYF
j_call: TRBJ1-1; v_call: TRBV29-1; clone_size: few; d_call: -; cdr3_nt: TGCAGCGTTGTTTACACGGCCCTGAACACTGAAGCTTTCTTT; cdr3_aa: CSVVYTALNTEAFF